This T cell receptor (beta chain) was retrieved from a study of response to subunit inactivated influenza vaccine. One entry per CDR3 protein results from TCRdb running MiXCR on the RT-PCR reads. The data hold approximately 300,000 distinct CDR3 sequences, with roughly 22% observed a single time. V lost 1 base and J lost 4, with 13 bases in between. This CDR3 has 15 residues. The germline gives CDR1 SQVTM, CDR2 ANQGSEA. This sequence joins TRBV29-1 and TRBJ2-2; D may be TRBD1 (5 bases). This clonotype was sampled from a man between 50 and 69 years old who received an inactivated influenza vaccine. The source was PBMCs from blood, collected approximately 20 months after vaccination. CDR3 loop: CSVEVRGAGTGELFF. Here the CDR3 DNA reads TGCAGCGTTGAAGTTAGGGGCGCTGGCACCGGGGAGCTGTTTTTT.